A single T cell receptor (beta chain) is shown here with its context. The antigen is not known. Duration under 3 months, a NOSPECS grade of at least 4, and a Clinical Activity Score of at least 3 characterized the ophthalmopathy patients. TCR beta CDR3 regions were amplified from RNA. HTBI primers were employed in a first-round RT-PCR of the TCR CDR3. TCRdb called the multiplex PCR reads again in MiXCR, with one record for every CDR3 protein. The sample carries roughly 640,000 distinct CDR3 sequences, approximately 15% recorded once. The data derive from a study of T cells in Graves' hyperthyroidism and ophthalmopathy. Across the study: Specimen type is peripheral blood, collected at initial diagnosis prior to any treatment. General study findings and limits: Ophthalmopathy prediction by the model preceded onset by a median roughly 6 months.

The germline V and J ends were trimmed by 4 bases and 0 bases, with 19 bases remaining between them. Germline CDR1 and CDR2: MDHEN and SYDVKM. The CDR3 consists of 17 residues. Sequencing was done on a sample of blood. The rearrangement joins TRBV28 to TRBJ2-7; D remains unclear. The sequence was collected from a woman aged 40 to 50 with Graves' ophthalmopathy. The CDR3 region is CASSSSPHQAYSYEQYF. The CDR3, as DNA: TGTGCCAGCAGTTCTTCCCCCCACCAGGCGTACTCCTACGAGCAGTACTTC.